The 19 T cell receptor beta chains below were found in one sample sequenced in a study of blood T cell repertoires in COVID-19. Profiling relied on immunoSEQ multiplex PCR, and the TCRdb table lists in-frame clones only, not all of them. The table records about 89,000 clones, about 91% of them present only once. What was sequenced was peripheral blood. The source is a man in his 60s with acute or convalescent COVID-19.

V usage is TRBV18 and J usage is TRBJ2-7, with D maybe TRBD1 (5 bases). Trimming stripped 6 bases from V and 5 bases from J, with 20 bases between. Germline V gives CDR1 KGHSH, CDR2 LQKENI. The CDR3 runs 15 residues. The CDR3 DNA reads as TGTGCCAGCTCCCCGTCGGATCCAGGGATGGACGAGCAGTACTTC. Its translation is CASSPSDPGMDEQYF. Complete variable domain (other parts from reference TRBV18 and TRBJ2-7): NAGVMQNPRHLVRRRGQEARLRCSPMKGHSHVYWYRQLPEEGLKFMVYLQKENIIDESGMPKERFSAEFPKEGPSILRIQQVVRGDSAAYFCASSPSDPGMDEQYFGPGTRLTVT.

V usage is TRBV30 and J usage is TRBJ1-4; a weak D match, TRBD1 (6 bases). V lost 0 bases and J 5 bases, leaving 10 bases between the germline ends. CDR3 length: 14 amino acids. CDR1 GTSNPN and CDR2 SVGIG come from the germline V gene (reference sequence). The DNA for the CDR3 is TGTGCCTGGAGTGTTCTAGGGGGAAATGAAAAACTGTTTTTT. The encoded protein is CAWSVLGGNEKLFF. Supplemented by reference TRBV30 and TRBJ1-4, the full variable domain reads SQTIHQWPATLVQPVGSPLSLECTVEGTSNPNLYWYRQAAGRGLQLLFYSVGIGQISSEVPQNLSASRPQDRQFILSSKKLLLSDSGFYLCAWSVLGGNEKLFFGSGTQLSVL.

This chain joins TRBV25-1 and TRBJ1-4; 9 bases are a match to TRBD1. Germline V CDR1 and CDR2: MGHDK, SYGVNS. The CDR3 has 15 residues. J gave up 8 bases and V 5 bases, and 9 bases lay outside the gene matches. The CDR3 region has the DNA TGTGCCAGCAGTTCCGCCACAGGGGGCGGCGAAAAACTGTTTTTT. Amino acids: CASSSATGGGEKLFF.

This chain connects TRBV24-1 to TRBJ2-1; TRBD1 matches at 10 bases. Germline CDR1 KGHDR, CDR2 SFDVKD. After removal of 2 bases from V and 9 bases from J, the junction contained 9 bases not matched to a gene. The CDR3 is 16 residues long. CDR3 protein: CATSDWTGGDKSEQFF. CDR3 DNA: TGTGCCACCAGTGATTGGACAGGGGGGGACAAATCTGAGCAGTTCTTC.

The chain links TRBV24-1 to TRBJ2-3, with TRBD2 matching over 10 bases. The CDR3 consists of 13 residues. CDR1 and CDR2 (germline): KGHDR, SFDVKD. V was pared by 9 bases and J by 7 bases, with 6 bases of the junction left unmatched. CDR3 coding DNA: TGTGCCACCGCAGCGGGAGGGATCAATACGCAGTATTTT. The encoded protein is CATAAGGINTQYF.

This clone was counted a single time. The chain links TRBV20-1 to TRBJ2-3, with 8 bases identical to TRBD2. Losses at the gene ends were 3 bases for V and 4 bases for J; bases not matched to a gene: 6. From germline, CDR1 is DFQATT and CDR2 SNEGSKA (reference sequence). This CDR3 has 14 amino acids. The CDR3 DNA follows: TGCAGTGCTAGTTACGGGGGGGCTGCAGATACGCAGTATTTT. This sequence encodes CSASYGGAADTQYF.

J is TRBJ2-1 and V is TRBV29-1; possible D gene TRBD1, 5 bases. The V end lost 0 bases, the J end lost 3 bases, and 18 bases lay between the germline ends. The germline CDR1 and CDR2 sequences are SQVTM and ANQGSEA. There are 17 residues in the CDR3. CDR3 sequence (DNA): TGCAGCGTTGAAGAGTGGACCCCAGCAGGGATCTACAATGAGCAGTTCTTC. Translating gives CSVEEWTPAGIYNEQFF.

This chain joins TRBV6-2 or TRBV6-3 and TRBJ2-7, with D possibly TRBD1 on 6 matching bases. The CDR3 sequence is 16 residues long. V lost 4 bases, J lost 0 bases, and 16 bases lay in between. Germline V gene data show CDR1 as MNHEY and CDR2 as SVGEGT. The CDR3 region has the DNA TGTGCCAGCAGTTTCCCGGGCAGGGGTAGCTCCTACGAGCAGTACTTC. Protein: CASSFPGRGSSYEQYF.

J is TRBJ1-5 and V is TRBV20-1; 9 bases agree with TRBD1. V dropped 3 bases and J dropped 0; count of bases not matched to a gene: 6. Germline V gene sequence: CDR1 DFQATT, CDR2 SNEGSKA (reference sequence). The CDR3 covers 16 residues. CDR3 DNA sequence: TGCAGTGCTAGTGAACCGGGACAGGGTAGCAATCAGCCCCAGCATTTT. As protein: CSASEPGQGSNQPQHF.

The V and J genes are TRBV7-9 and TRBJ1-1; 8 positions agree with TRBD1. Germline lookup yields CDR1 SEHNR and CDR2 FQNEAQ (reference sequence). The ends lost 1 base at V and 5 bases at J; junction bases unmatched: 3. The CDR3 is 14 residues long. The CDR3 nucleotides are TGTGCCAGCAGCTTAGGACAGGGGTGGACTGAAGCTTTCTTT. Translation: CASSLGQGWTEAFF.

V and J are TRBV19 and TRBJ1-2; no firm D call. Trimming left V 5 bases short and J 3 bases short, with 25 bases between. Germline CDR1 reads LNHDA; CDR2 reads SQIVND (reference sequence). The CDR3 loop spans 18 amino acids. The CDR3 sequence: CASSLPWQSREVHYGYTF. CDR3 DNA sequence: TGTGCCAGTAGTCTACCATGGCAGAGCCGGGAGGTTCACTATGGCTACACCTTC.

The V gene is TRBV11-3, the J gene TRBJ1-1; maybe TRBD1 (5 bases). In germline, CDR1 is SGHNT, CDR2 YENEEA. The CDR3 has 13 amino acids. Trimming removed 3 bases from V and 1 base from J, with 6 bases in between. The CDR3 DNA reads as TGTGCCAGCAGCTTCGACAGGAACACTGAAGCTTTCTTT. Its protein product is CASSFDRNTEAFF.

V is TRBV18 and J is TRBJ1-5, with 9 positions matching TRBD1. Germline CDR1 is KGHSH and CDR2 is LQKENI. The length of the CDR3 is 14 residues. V lost 6 bases and J lost 8; bases outside the gene matches: 8. The CDR3, as DNA: TGTGCCAGCTCGGGACAGGGTCCGGGGGAGCCCCAGCATTTT. Translation gives CASSGQGPGEPQHF.

This chain connects TRBV11-2 to TRBJ2-7; 9 bases align to TRBD1. The CDR3 length is 14 residues. J was trimmed by 2 bases and V by 6 bases; bases with no gene match: 5. Looked up from germline, CDR1 is SGHAT and CDR2 is FQNNGV. As DNA, the CDR3 is TGTGCCAGCAGTTTCGGACAGGGGACCTACGAGCAGTACTTC. It specifies CASSFGQGTYEQYF.

This clone appeared once. V usage is TRBV30 and J usage is TRBJ2-1; D is unresolved. This CDR3 spans 13 amino acids. The V end was cut by 2 bases, the J end by 4 bases, with 9 bases between. Germline CDR1 reads GTSNPN; CDR2 reads SVGIG (reference sequence). CDR3 DNA: TGTGCCTGGAGTTCTAGTCAGTACAATGAGCAGTTCTTC. Translation: CAWSSSQYNEQFF.

A single count supports this clone. The chain uses TRBV27 and TRBJ2-7, with D possibly TRBD2 on 6 matching bases. This CDR3 is built from 15 residues. The V end was cut by 5 bases, the J end by 5 bases, with 19 bases between. CDR1 and CDR2 from the germline V gene are MNHEY and SMNVEV (reference sequence). CDR3 DNA sequence: TGTGCCAGCAGTATGGCGACTAGTAGGGTCCACGAGCAGTACTTC. It is translated as CASSMATSRVHEQYF.

This chain connects TRBV5-1 to TRBJ1-4; D ambiguous. V dropped 1 base and J dropped 2 bases, with 12 bases sitting between them. Per the germline V gene, CDR1 is SGHRS and CDR2 is YFSETQ. The CDR3 is 16 residues long. Here the CDR3 DNA reads TGCGCCAGCAGCTTGTCTTCCTCGCGCACTAATGAAAAACTGTTTTTT. It yields the protein CASSLSSSRTNEKLFF.

V usage is TRBV7-7 and J usage is TRBJ2-1; the match to TRBD2 covers 7 bases. CDR3 length: 14 amino acids. Germline V gives CDR1 SSHAT, CDR2 FNYEAQ (reference sequence). V shed 1 base, J shed 8 bases, and the junction held 5 bases outside the gene matches. For the CDR3, the DNA is TGTGCCAGCAGCTTAGAGGGGAGGGGCGATGAGCAGTTCTTC. This translates into CASSLEGRGDEQFF.

This chain uses TRBV7-3 with TRBJ2-5; 8 bases map to TRBD1. J gave up 3 bases and V 5 bases, and 2 bases lay outside the gene matches. Germline CDR1 and CDR2: SGHTA and FQGTGA. This CDR3 contains 13 residues. Written as DNA, the CDR3 is TGTGCCAGCAGCGTACAGGGGGAAGAGACCCAGTACTTC. It codes for CASSVQGEETQYF.